Sequencing of this TCR beta chain was carried out in a study of blood T cell repertoires in COVID-19. About the study: The samples span acute and convalescent COVID-19 from the United States, Italy and Spain.

The authors' processing: Amplification from reference gene primers served as the basis for estimated nucleated cell counts. The repertoire was sequenced with immunoSEQ multiplex PCR; TCRdb's copy has only in-frame clones and lacks some. V and J calls and clone size come straight from that table; D and trimming were deduced from the DNA. The sample carries about 260,000 clones, approximately 86% recorded once. Sequencing used peripheral blood. This sequence originates from a woman between 55 and 75 years old with COVID-19, enrolled during active disease.

The CDR3 here is CASSFTSGPYEQYF. DNA for the CDR3: TGTGCCAGCAGCTTTACCAGCGGGCCGTACGAGCAGTACTTC. The chain carries TRBV7-9 and TRBJ2-7; tentatively, D is TRBD2 (6 bases). Germline values: CDR1 SEHNR, CDR2 FQNEAQ (reference sequence). V was clipped by 3 bases and J by 4 bases, with 13 bases between them. This CDR3 spans 14 amino acids.